The T cell receptor (beta chain) described here comes from a study of long-term antiretroviral therapy in people with HIV. The CDR3 consists of 14 residues. V was clipped by 2 bases and J by 3 bases, with 7 bases between them. Germline CDR1 SGHTA, CDR2 FQGNSA. It was version v3.0 of the immunoSEQ assay that was run at survey level. Clones were sequenced by immunoSEQ multiplex PCR, and TCRdb holds only the in-frame ones, with some missing. Of fewer than 30,000 clones in the sample, around 96% were seen once. This clonotype originated in a man in his thirties or forties with HIV. The sample was unsorted PBMCs, taken 5.3 years after starting antiretroviral therapy. This chain uses TRBV7-2 with TRBJ2-2; D gene ambiguous. The CDR3 nucleotides are TGTGCCAGCAGCTTAAGTCGGGACACCGGGGAGCTGTTTTTT. Its translation: CASSLSRDTGELFF.